A single T cell receptor beta chain is shown here with its context. Its target is unknown. This record comes from a study of human T cells and chemical hapten exposure. Per the original methods: Approximately 100,000 TCRs per sample was the median, with a range of roughly 23,224 to 750,000. TCRdb passed the RACE reads through MiXCR, listing each CDR3 protein once. These V and J calls rely on TCRdb rather than the paper's analysis. The table shows about 190,000 distinct CDR3 sequences, with approximately 26% occurring only once. Overall study results and limits: Counts of TCRs above 1 in 1000 frequency stayed unchanged with DPC sensitization. With alopecia, donors may have immune responses unlike healthy people's.

Sample time point: patch test 3, about 24 weeks after DPC sensitization. The treatment: therapeutic diphenylcyclopropenone sensitization with weekly scalp DPC. The starting material, unfractionated whole blood, was used for total RNA extraction. The CDR3 has 19 amino acids. The ends lost 4 bases at V and 9 bases at J; junction bases unmatched: 17. CDR1 SGHTA and CDR2 FQGNSA come from the germline V gene. Material: whole blood, obtained in connection with sensitization to the hapten diphenylcyclopropenone (DPC). The rearrangement uses TRBV7-2 and TRBJ2-4; 14 bases line up with TRBD2. The sequence came from a woman in her forties with alopecia areata. Some clones in this sample may be carry-over from other donors' samples. For the CDR3, the DNA is TGTGCCAGCAGCTCCTCCTTCCCGGGACTAGCGGGAGCGGGATCCATTCAGTACTTC. Protein product: CASSSSFPGLAGAGSIQYF.